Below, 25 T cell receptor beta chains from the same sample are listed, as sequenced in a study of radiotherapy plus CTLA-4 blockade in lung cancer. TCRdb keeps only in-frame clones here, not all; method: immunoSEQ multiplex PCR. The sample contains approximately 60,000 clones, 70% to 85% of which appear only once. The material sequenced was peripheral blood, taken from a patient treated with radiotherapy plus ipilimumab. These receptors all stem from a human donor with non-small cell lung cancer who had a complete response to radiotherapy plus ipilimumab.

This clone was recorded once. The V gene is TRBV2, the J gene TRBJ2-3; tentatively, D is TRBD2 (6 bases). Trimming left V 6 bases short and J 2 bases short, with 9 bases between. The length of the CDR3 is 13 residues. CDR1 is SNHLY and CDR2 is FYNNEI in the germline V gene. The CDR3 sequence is CASREGVTDTQYF. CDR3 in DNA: TGTGCCAGCAGGGAGGGAGTCACAGATACGCAGTATTTT.

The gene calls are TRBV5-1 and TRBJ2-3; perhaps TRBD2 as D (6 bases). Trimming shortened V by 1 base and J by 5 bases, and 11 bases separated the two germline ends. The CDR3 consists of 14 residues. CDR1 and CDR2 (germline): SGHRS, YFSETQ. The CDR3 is CASSLNGGEDTQYF. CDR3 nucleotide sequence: TGCGCCAGCAGCTTGAACGGAGGGGAAGATACGCAGTATTTT.

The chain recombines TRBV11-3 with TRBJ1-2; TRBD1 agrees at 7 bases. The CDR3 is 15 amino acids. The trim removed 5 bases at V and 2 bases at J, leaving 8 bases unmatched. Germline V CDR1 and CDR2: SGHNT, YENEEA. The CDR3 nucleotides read TGTGCCAGCAGCCCTTCGACAGGGCTCAACTATGGCTACACCTTC. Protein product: CASSPSTGLNYGYTF.

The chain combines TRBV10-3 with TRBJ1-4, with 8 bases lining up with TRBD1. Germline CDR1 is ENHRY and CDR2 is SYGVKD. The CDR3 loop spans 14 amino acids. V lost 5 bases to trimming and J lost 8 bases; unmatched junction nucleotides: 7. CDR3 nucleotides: TGTGCCATCAGTCTAGACAGGGGAAACGAAAAACTGTTTTTT. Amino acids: CAISLDRGNEKLFF.

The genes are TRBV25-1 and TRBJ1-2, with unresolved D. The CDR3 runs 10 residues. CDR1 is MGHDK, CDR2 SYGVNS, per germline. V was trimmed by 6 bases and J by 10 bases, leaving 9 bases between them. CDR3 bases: TGTGCCAGCAGGGGGAAGGTCTACACCTTC. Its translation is CASRGKVYTF.

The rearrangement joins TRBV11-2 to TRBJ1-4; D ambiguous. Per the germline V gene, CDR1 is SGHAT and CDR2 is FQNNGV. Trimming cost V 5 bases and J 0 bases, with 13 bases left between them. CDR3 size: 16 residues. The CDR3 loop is CASSPTGRSTNEKLFF. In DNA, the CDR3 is TGTGCCAGCAGCCCAACCGGGCGTTCAACTAATGAAAAACTGTTTTTT.

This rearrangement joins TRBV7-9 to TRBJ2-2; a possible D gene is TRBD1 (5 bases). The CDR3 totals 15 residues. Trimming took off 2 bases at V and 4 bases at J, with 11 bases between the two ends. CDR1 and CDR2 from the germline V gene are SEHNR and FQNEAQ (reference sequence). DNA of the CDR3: TGTGCCAGCAGCTTACAAGGGGTAGGCACCGGGGAGCTGTTTTTT. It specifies CASSLQGVGTGELFF.

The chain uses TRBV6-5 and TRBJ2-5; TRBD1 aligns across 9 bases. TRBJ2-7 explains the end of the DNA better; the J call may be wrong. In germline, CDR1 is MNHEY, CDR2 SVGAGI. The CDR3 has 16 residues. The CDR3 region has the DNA TGTGCCAGCAGTTACTTAGGGACAGGGACCCCCTACGAGCAGTACTTC. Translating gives CASSYLGTGTPYEQYF.

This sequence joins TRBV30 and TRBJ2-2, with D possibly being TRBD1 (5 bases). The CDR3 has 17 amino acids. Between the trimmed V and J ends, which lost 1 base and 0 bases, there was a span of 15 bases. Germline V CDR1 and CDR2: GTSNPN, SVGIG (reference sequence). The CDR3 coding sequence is TGTGCCTGGAGTGAAAAGACAGTGGGCACGAACACCGGGGAGCTGTTTTTT. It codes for CAWSEKTVGTNTGELFF.

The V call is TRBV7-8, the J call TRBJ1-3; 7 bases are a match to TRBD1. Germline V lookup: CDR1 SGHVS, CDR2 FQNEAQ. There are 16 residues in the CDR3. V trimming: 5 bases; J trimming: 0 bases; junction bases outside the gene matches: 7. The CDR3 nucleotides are TGTGCCAGCAGCGAGGACAGGCCCTTCTCTGGAAACACCATATATTTT. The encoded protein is CASSEDRPFSGNTIYF.

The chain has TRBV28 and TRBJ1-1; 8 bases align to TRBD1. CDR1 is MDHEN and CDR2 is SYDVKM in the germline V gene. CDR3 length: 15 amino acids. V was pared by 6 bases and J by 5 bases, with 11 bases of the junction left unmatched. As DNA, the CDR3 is TGTGCCAGCAGCCAAGGCAGGGGGCGCTTTACTGAAGCTTTCTTT. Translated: CASSQGRGRFTEAFF.

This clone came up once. DNA for the CDR3: TGTGCCAGCTCACCTCTTGGGGGGTTCACAGATACGCAGTATTTT. Protein sequence: CASSPLGGFTDTQYF. The V call is TRBV18, the J call TRBJ2-3, with TRBD2 as a possible D gene (6 bases). Germline-derived CDR1 and CDR2 are KGHSH and LQKENI. The CDR3 is 15 amino acids. V lost 3 bases, J lost 2 bases, and 12 bases lay in between.

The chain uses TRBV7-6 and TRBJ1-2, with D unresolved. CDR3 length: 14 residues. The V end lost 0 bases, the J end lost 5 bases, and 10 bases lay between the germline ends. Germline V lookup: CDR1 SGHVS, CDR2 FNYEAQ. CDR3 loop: CASSLAVSGYGYTF. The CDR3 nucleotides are TGTGCCAGCAGCTTAGCAGTCTCCGGATATGGCTACACCTTC.

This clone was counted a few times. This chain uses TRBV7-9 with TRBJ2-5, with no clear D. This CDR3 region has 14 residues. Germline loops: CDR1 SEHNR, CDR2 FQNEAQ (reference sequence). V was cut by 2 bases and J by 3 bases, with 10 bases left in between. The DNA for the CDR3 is TGTGCCAGCAGCTTAAACGTGGATAAAGAGACCCAGTACTTC. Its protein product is CASSLNVDKETQYF.

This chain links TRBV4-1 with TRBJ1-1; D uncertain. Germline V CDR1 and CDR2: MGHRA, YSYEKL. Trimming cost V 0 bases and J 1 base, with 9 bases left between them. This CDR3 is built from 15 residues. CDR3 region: CASSQDPRWNTEAFF. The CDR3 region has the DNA TGCGCCAGCAGCCAAGACCCACGGTGGAACACTGAAGCTTTCTTT.

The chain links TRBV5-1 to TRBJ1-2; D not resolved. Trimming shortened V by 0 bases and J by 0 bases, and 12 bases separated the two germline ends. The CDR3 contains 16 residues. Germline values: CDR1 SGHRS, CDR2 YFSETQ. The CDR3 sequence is CASSLDQRRANYGYTF. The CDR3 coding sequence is TGCGCCAGCAGCTTGGATCAGCGTAGAGCTAACTATGGCTACACCTTC.

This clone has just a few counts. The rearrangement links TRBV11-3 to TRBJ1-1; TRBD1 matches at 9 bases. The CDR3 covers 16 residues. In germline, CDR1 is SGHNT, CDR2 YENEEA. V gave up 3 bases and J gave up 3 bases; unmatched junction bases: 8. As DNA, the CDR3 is TGTGCCAGCAGCTTTGGGACAGGGTGGGAAGACACTGAAGCTTTCTTT. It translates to CASSFGTGWEDTEAFF.

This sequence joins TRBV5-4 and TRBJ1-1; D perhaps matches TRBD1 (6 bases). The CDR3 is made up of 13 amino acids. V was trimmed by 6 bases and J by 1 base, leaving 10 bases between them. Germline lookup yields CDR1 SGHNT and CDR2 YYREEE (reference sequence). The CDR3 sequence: CASTLGQNTEAFF. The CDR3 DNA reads TGTGCCAGCACTTTGGGACAGAACACTGAAGCTTTCTTT.

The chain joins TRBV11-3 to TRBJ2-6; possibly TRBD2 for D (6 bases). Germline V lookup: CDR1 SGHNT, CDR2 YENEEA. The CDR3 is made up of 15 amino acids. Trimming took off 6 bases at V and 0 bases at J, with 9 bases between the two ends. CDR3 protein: CASREGFSGANVLTF. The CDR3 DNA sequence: TGTGCCAGCAGGGAGGGATTCTCTGGGGCCAACGTCCTGACTTTC.

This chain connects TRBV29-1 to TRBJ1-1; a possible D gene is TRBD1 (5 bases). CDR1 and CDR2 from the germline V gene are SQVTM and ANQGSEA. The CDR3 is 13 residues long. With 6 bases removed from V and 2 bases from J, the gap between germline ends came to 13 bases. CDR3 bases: TGCAGCGTCCTCAGGGTGGGAAACACTGAAGCTTTCTTT. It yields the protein CSVLRVGNTEAFF.

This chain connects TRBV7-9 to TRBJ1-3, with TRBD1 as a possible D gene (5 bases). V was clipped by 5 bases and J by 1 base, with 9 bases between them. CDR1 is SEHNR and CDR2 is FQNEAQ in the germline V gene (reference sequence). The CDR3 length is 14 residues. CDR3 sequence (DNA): TGTGCCAGCAGCCTCGGGGGGTCTGGAAACACCATATATTTT. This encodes CASSLGGSGNTIYF.

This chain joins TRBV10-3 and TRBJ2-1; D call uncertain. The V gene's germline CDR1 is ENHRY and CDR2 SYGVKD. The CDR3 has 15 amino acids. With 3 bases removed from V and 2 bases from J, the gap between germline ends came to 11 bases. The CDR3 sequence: CAISEVVSAYNEQFF. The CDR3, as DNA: TGTGCCATCAGTGAAGTAGTATCCGCCTACAATGAGCAGTTCTTC.

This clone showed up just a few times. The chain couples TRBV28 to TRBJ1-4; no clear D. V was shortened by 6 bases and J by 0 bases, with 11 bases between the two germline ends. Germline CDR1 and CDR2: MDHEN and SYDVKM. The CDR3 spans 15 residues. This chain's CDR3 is CASRPPVATNEKLFF. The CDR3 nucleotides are TGTGCCAGCAGACCCCCGGTGGCAACTAATGAAAAACTGTTTTTT.

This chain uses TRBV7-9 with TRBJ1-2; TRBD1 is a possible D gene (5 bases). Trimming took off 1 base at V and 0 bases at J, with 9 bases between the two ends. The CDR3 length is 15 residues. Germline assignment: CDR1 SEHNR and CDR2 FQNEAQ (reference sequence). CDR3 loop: CASSLVKGPNYGYTF. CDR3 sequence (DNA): TGTGCCAGCAGCTTAGTAAAGGGACCTAACTATGGCTACACCTTC.

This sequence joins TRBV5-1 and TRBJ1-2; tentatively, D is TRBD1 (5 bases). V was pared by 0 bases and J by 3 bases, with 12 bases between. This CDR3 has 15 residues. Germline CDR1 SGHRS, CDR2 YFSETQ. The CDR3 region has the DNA TGCGCCAGCAGCTTGGAACAGGCGCCCCACTATGGCTACACCTTC. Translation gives CASSLEQAPHYGYTF.